This T cell receptor beta chain was documented in a study of shared clonotypes between healthy human individuals (TCRdb year 2020). Regarding the study in general: A couple of women and a few men aged 18 to 49 years were included in the cohort. For each donor, CD4 naive and CD4 memory were each run on three plates, CD8 naive on two plates, and CD8 memory on one plate. Blood TCR repertoires of about five healthy adults were deeply sequenced to estimate repertoire size and the extent of clonotype sharing between individuals. Libraries were prepared and TCR repertoires were sequenced by different laboratories using diverse techniques, in order to increase sequencing depth and limit assay-specific biases. Leukapheresis yielded between about 0.85 and 10 billion PBMCs per donor.

As encoded in the germline V gene, CDR1 is SGDLS while CDR2 is YYNGEE. Including cysteine and phenylalanine, the CDR3 has 16 amino acids. This entry keeps only the CDR3 DNA: 48 bases, framed from base 1. Trimming removed 3 bases from V and 4 bases from J; the gene matches leave 5 bases unexplained. About this clone itself: No cognate antigen has been identified for it. The record has no base qualities; no much larger clone is one base away. Distinct nucleotide sequences in the sample also encode this CDR3.

Using the deep immunoSEQ assay, multiplex PCR amplified TCR CDR3 regions from genomic DNA. Extracted genomic DNA from each cell subset was distributed evenly across all wells of several immunoSEQ 96-well plates, and each plate was treated as a replicate. For sorted subsets, about 200 ng genomic DNA, equal to some 30,000 T cell genomes, was loaded into each replicate PCR. Purified libraries were quantified with a Qubit 3.0 fluorometer, sized on a Bioanalyzer 2100, and re-quantified with the KAPA Library Quantification kit. A separate single-read 150-cycle Illumina NextSeq 550 flow cell was used to sequence each immunoSEQ 96-well plate. The original pipeline was this. Because the immunoSEQ output included only junctional sequences and no quality scores, the filtering could not be the same as the filtering used for full-length reads. To assign V/J genes and CDR3, sequences were annotated against IMGT germline references using PyIR, a Python wrapper for IgBLAST v1.9. Reads were removed for weak V/J assignments (E-value above 1e-6), missing CDR3, stop codons, out-of-frame junctions, or ambiguous translated residues. V3J clonotypes were defined by identical inferred V gene, J gene, and CDR3 amino acid sequence. To compute the percentage overlap between repertoires, the number of shared unique clonotypes was divided by the size of the smaller repertoire. RTK rarefaction, the Chao1 estimator, and Recon v2.1 estimates of unobserved clonotypes were used to assess repertoire richness. Generation probabilities for all TCRbeta clonotypes obtained by the gDNA method from a handful of donors were computed using OLGA. This is the immuneACCESS table as TCRdb keeps it, with only in-frame sequences that have V and J called. A part of the clones is gone; compared with another copy, unresolved V genes explain less than half, and the rest is unexplained. The V and J calls and clone size were taken over from that table, and D and trimming were inferred from the DNA. The sample includes about 2.1 million clones, with approximately 92% observed a single time. The leading ten clones occupy around 1.7% of the sample.

CD8 naive samples were obtained by positive selection for CCR7 among CD45RO-negative cells, yielding a CD45RA+CCR7+ population from which TemRA cells were excluded. The donors were healthy, HIV-negative adults who had no recently reported acute infections or vaccinations. Every donor was a Caucasian adult living in Nashville, Tennessee, USA. Blood was collected by leukapheresis, and PBMCs were isolated by Ficoll-Histopaque density gradient centrifugation and then cryopreserved in liquid nitrogen vapor phase. Purity and quantity of every magnetically sorted T cell population were checked by analytical flow cytometry. Each sorted fraction had its genomic DNA isolated and then quantified by UV absorbance on a Nanodrop 2000c. Study-level results and caveats: Estimated clonotype richness was generally larger for naive than for memory subsets. Sampling was restricted to blood, and TCR repertoires in tissues likely differ from the TCR repertoires found in blood. Across a handful of donors, approximately 5% of naive CD4, approximately 3.5% of naive CD8, 2% to 2.5% of memory CD4, and approximately 0.4% of memory CD8 clonotypes were shared. Pairwise subsampling led to the expectation that sequencing depth would affect the degree of clonotype sharing among donors. Compared with non-shared clonotypes, clonotypes shared by all four sorted-subset donors had higher generation probabilities. Because the study included a small number of donors, the genetic and exposure-history diversity represented was limited. Incomplete sequencing was indicated by rarefaction of sorted-subset datasets, despite the large sequencing depth.

Sequenced input: naive CD8+ T cells from PBMCs. This specimen's cell subset or site label, per the study, means: CD45RA+CCR7+. This sequence was found in a man aged 18 to 30 in good health. Some clones in this sample may be carry-over from other donors' samples. Rearrangement joined TRBV9 to TRBJ2-1, with 12 junctional bases fitting TRBD2. CDR3 reads: CASSARLAGVYNEQFF. The nucleotide sequence is given as TGTGCCAGCAGCGCCAGACTAGCGGGAGTTTACAATGAGCAGTTCTTC.